What follows is one TCR beta chain and its context. Its antigen is not identified. The data were obtained in a study of coeliac disease. Study details: Refractory type I patients had no gluten-free diet response for over 12 months.

The table came from immunoSEQ multiplex PCR; TCRdb's copy has only in-frame clones and leaves some out. Of several thousand clones in the sample, around three fifths are singletons; the top ten hold 8.5% to 10%. Study-wide points: Most TRB amino acid sequences occurred in only one sample.

The CDR3 is made up of 13 amino acids. V was clipped by 1 base and J by 5 bases, with 9 bases between them. The germline V gene has CDR1 GTSNPN and CDR2 SVGIG (reference sequence). The sequenced sample consisted of intraepithelial lymphocytes from the gut. This chain uses TRBV30 with TRBJ1-5; D call uncertain. The receptor was isolated from a woman aged 55-69 years with celiac disease. As DNA, the CDR3 is TGTGCCTGGAGTGGAGGAGCGGATCAGCCCCAGCATTTT. Encoded protein: CAWSGGADQPQHF.